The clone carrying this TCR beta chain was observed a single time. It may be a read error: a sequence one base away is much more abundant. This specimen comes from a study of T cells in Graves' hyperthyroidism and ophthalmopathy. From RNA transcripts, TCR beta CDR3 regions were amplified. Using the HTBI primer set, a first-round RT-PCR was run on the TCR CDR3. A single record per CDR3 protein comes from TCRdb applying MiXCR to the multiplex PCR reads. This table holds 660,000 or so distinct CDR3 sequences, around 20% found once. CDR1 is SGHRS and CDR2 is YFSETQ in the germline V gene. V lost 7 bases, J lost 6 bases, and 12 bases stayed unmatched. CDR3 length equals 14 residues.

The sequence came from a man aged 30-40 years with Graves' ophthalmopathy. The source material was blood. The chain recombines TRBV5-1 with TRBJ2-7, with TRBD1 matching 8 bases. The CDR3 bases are TGCGCCAGCGGTCCGGGACAGGTGATAATCGAGCAGTACTTC. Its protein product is CASGPGQVIIEQYF.